The present entry profiles one T cell receptor beta chain with its context. This entry belongs to a study of blood T cell repertoires in COVID-19. At the level of the study: Sites in the United States, Italy and Spain provided acute and convalescent COVID-19 samples. From T cells, B-cell-depleted T cells, or PBMCs came the material, which was cDNA or gDNA.

Germline CDR1 SGHVS, CDR2 FQNEAQ. The CDR3 runs to 20 residues. With V trimmed by 1 base and J by 7 bases, 21 bases remained unmatched. Under the authors' procedure: Reference gene primer amplification yielded estimated nucleated cell counts. The protocol was immunoSEQ multiplex PCR, while the TCRdb copy is restricted to in-frame clones and leaves out a portion. V and J calls and clone size follow that table, whereas D and trimming were derived from the DNA. Seen here are some 250,000 clones, 80% to 90% observed once, and the top ten hold 4.2%. This chain links TRBV7-8 with TRBJ1-5; TRBD1 matches 8 bases. The material sequenced was peripheral blood. The clonotype was recovered from a man between 60 and 70 years old with acute or convalescent COVID-19. This CDR3 reads CASSLDRVSGQGGSRQPQHF. For the CDR3, the DNA is TGTGCCAGCAGCTTAGATCGGGTTAGTGGACAGGGAGGGTCCCGGCAGCCCCAGCATTTT.